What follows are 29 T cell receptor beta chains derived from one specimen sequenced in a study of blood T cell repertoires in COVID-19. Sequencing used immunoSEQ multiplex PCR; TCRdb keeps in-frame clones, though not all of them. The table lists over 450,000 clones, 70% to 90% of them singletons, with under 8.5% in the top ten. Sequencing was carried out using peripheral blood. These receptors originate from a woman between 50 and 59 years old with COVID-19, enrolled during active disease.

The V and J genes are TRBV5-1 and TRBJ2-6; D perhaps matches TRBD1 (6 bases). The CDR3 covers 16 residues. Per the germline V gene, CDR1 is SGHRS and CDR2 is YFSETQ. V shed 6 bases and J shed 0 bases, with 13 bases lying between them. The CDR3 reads CASTPGQLSGANVLTF. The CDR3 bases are TGCGCCAGCACCCCGGGACAACTCTCTGGGGCCAACGTCCTGACTTTC.

The CDR3, as DNA: TGTGCCAGCAGCGTTGGGACTACCGGGGACACCATATATTTT. Amino acids: CASSVGTTGDTIYF. The chain joins TRBV9 to TRBJ1-3; D is perhaps TRBD1 (5 bases). The CDR3 contains 14 residues. Germline V gives CDR1 SGDLS, CDR2 YYNGEE. Trimming took 2 bases from V and 8 from J, leaving 14 bases between them.

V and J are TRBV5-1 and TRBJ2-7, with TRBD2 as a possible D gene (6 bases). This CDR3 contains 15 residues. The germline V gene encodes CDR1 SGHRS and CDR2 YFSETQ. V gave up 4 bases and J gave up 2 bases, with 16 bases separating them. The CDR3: CASSPGGNEAYEQYF. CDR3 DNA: TGCGCCAGCAGCCCCGGAGGGAATGAAGCCTACGAGCAGTACTTC.

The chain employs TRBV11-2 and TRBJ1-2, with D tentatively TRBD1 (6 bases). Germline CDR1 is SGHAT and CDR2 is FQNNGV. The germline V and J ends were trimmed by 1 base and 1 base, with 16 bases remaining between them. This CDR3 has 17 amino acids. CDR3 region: CASSLGFGTRVNYGYTF. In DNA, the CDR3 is TGTGCCAGCAGCTTAGGATTCGGGACACGGGTTAACTATGGCTACACCTTC.

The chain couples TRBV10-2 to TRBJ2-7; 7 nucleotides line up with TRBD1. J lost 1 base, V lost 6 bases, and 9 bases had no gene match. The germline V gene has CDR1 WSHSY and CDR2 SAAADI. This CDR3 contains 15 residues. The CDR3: CASRNAGTASYEQYF. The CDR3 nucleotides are TGCGCCAGCAGGAATGCAGGGACAGCATCCTACGAGCAGTACTTC.

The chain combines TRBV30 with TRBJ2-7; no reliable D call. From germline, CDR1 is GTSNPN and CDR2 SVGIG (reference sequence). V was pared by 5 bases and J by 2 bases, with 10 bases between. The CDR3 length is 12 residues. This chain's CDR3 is CAWQAGAYEQYF. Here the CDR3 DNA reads TGTGCCTGGCAAGCCGGAGCCTACGAGCAGTACTTC.

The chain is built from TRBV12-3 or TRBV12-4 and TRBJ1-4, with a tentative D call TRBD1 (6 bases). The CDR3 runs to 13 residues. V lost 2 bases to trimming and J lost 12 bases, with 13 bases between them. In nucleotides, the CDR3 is TGTGCCAGCAGTTTATTGGCCAGGGGAGAACTGTTTTTT. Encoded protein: CASSLLARGELFF.

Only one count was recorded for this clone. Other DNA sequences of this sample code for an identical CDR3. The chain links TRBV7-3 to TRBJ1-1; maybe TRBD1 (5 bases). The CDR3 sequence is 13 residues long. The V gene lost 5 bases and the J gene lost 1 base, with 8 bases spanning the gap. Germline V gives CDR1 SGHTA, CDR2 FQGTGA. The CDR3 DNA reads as TGTGCCAGCAGCCGGCAGGGGAACACTGAAGCTTTCTTT. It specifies CASSRQGNTEAFF. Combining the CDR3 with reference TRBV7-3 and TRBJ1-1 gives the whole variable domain GAGVSQTPSNKVTEKGKYVELRCDPISGHTALYWYRQSLGQGPEFLIYFQGTGAADDSGLPNDRFFAVRPEGSVSTLKIQRTERGDSAVYLCASSRQGNTEAFFGQGTRLTVV.

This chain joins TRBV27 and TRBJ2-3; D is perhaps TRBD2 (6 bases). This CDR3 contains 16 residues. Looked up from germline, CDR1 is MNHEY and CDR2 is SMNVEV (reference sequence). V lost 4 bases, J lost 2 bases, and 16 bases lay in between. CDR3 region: CASSSRGGLNTDTQYF. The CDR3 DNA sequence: TGTGCCAGCAGTTCCAGAGGAGGGCTCAACACAGATACGCAGTATTTT.

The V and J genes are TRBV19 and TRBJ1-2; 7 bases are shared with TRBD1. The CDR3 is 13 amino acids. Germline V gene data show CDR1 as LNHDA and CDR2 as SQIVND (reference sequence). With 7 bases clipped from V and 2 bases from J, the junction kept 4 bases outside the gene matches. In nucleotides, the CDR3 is TGTGCCAGTACCCCGGGACAGAACTATGGCTACACCTTC. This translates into CASTPGQNYGYTF.

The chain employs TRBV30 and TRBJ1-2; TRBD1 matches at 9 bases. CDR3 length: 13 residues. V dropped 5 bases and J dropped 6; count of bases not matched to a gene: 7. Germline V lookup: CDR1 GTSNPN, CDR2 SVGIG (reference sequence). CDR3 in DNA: TGTGCCTGGTACAGGGGGCGATGGGATGGCTACACCTTC. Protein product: CAWYRGRWDGYTF.

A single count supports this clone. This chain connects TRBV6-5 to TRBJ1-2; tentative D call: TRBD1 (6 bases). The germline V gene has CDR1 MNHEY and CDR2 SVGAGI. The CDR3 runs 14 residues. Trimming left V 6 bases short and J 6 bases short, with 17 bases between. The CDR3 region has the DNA TGTGCCAGCAGGCCCAGTGGGGGCCCAGATGGCTACACCTTC. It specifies CASRPSGGPDGYTF.

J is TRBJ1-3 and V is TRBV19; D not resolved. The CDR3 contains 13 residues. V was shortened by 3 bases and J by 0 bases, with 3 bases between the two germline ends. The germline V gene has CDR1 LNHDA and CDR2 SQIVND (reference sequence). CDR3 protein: CASSMYSGNTIYF. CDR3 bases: TGTGCCAGTAGTATGTACTCTGGAAACACCATATATTTT. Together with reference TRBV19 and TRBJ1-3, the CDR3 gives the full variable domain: DGGITQSPKYLFRKEGQNVTLSCEQNLNHDAMYWYRQDPGQGLRLIYYSQIVNDFQKGDIAEGYSVSREKKESFPLTVTSAQKNPTAFYLCASSMYSGNTIYFGEGSWLTVV.

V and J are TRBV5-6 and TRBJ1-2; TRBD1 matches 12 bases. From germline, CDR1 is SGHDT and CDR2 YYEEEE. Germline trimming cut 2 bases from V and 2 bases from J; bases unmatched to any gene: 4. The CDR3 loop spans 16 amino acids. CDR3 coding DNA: TGTGCCAGCAGCTTCTCCGGGACAGGGGGCAACTATGGCTACACCTTC. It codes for CASSFSGTGGNYGYTF. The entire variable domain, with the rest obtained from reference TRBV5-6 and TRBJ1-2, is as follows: DAGVTQSPTHLIKTRGQQVTLRCSPKSGHDTVSWYQQALGQGPQFIFQYYEEEERQRGNFPDRFSGHQFPNYSSELNVNALLLGDSALYLCASSFSGTGGNYGYTFGSGTRLTVV.

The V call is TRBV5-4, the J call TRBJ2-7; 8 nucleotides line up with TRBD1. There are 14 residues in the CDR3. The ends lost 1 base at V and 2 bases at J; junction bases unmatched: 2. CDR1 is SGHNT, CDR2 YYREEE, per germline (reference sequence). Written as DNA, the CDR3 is TGTGCCAGCAGCTTGCAGGGGGCTACCTACGAGCAGTACTTC. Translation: CASSLQGATYEQYF. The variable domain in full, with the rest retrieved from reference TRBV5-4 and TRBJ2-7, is ETGVTQSPTHLIKTRGQQVTLRCSSQSGHNTVSWYQQALGQGPQFIFQYYREEENGRGNFPPRFSGLQFPNYSSELNVNALELDDSALYLCASSLQGATYEQYFGPGTRLTVT.

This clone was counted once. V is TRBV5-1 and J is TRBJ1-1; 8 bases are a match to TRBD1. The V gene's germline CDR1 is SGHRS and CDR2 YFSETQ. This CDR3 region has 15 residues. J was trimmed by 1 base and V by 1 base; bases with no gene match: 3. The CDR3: CASSLTGTGNTEAFF. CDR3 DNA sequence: TGCGCCAGCAGCTTGACCGGGACAGGGAACACTGAAGCTTTCTTT.

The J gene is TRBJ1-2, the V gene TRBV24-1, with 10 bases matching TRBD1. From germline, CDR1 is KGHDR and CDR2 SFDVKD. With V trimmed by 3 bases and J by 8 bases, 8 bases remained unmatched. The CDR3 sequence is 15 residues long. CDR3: CATSDEDRGLRGYTF. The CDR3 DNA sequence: TGTGCCACCAGTGATGAAGACAGGGGGCTGAGGGGCTACACCTTC.

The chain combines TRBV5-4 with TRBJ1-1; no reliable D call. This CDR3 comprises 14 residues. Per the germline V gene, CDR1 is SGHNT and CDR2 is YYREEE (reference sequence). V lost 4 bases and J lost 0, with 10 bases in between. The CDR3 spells CASSLDPLNTEAFF. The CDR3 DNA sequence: TGTGCCAGCAGCCTAGACCCACTGAACACTGAAGCTTTCTTT.

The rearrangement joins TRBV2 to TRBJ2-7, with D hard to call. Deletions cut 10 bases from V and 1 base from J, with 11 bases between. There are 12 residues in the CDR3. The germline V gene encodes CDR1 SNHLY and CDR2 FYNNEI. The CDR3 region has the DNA TGTGCCACTCGGAGACCTTCCTACGAGCAGTACTTC. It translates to CATRRPSYEQYF.

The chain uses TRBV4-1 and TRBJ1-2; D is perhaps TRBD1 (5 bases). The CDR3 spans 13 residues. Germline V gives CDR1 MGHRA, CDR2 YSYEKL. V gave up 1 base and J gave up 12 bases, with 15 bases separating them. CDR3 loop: CASSQVPGVRHTF. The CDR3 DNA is TGCGCCAGCAGCCAAGTCCCGGGGGTCCGTCACACCTTC.

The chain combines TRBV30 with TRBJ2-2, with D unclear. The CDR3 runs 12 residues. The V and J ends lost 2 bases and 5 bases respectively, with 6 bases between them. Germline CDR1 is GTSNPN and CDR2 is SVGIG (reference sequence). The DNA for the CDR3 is TGTGCCTGGAGTAAGAGTACCGGGGAGCTGTTTTTT. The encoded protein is CAWSKSTGELFF.

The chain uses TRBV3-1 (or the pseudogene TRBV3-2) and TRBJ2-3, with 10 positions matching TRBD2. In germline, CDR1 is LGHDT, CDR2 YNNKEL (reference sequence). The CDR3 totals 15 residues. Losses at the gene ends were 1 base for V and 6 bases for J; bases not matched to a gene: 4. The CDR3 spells CASSQGTSGPDTQYF. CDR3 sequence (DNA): TGTGCCAGCAGCCAAGGGACTAGCGGTCCGGATACGCAGTATTTT.

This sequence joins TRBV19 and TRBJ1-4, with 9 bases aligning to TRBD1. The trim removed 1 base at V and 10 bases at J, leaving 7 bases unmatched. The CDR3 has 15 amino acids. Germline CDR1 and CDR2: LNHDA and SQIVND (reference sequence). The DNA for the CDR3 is TGTGCCAGTAGTATAGTTAGGGACAGGGCGGGAAAACTGTTTTTT. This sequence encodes CASSIVRDRAGKLFF.

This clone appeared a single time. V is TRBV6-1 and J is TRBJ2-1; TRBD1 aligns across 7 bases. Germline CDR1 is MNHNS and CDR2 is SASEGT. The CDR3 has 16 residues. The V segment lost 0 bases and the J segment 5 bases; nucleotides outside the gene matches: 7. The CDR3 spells CASSEAHRTGHNEQFF. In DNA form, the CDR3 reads TGTGCCAGCAGTGAAGCGCATAGGACAGGTCACAATGAGCAGTTCTTC.

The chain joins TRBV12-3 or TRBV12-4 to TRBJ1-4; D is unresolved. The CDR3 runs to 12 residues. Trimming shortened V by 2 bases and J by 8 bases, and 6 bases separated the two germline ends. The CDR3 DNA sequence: TGTGCCAGCAGTTTATTAAAAGAAAAACTGTTTTTT. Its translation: CASSLLKEKLFF.

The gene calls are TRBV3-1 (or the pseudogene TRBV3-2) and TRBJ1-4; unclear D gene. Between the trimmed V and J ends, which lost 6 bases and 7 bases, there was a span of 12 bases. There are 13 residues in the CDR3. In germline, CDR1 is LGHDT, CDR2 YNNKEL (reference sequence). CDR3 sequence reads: CASRWGATEKLFF. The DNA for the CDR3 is TGTGCCAGCAGGTGGGGAGCGACTGAAAAACTGTTTTTT.

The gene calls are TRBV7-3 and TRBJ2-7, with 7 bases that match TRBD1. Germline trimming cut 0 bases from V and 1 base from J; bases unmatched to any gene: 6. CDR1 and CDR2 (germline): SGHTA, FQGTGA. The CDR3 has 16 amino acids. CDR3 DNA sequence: TGTGCCAGCAGCTTAACGAGGCAGGGGGTTTCCTACGAGCAGTACTTC. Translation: CASSLTRQGVSYEQYF.

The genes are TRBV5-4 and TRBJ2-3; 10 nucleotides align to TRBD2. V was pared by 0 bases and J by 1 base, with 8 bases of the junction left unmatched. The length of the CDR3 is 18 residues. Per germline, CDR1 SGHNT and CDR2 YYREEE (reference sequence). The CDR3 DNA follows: TGTGCCAGCAGCTTGGCGGGACTAGCGTTACCGGGCACAGATACGCAGTATTTT. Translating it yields CASSLAGLALPGTDTQYF.

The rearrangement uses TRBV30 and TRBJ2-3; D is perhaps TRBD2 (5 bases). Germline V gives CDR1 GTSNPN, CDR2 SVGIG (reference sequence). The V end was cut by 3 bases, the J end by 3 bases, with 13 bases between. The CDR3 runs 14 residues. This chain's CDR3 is CAWRRELRTDTQYF. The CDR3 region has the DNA TGTGCCTGGAGGAGGGAACTTAGGACAGATACGCAGTATTTT.